Shown below are 15 T cell receptor beta chains from a single sample sequenced in a study of CD8 T cells in ankylosing spondylitis. Each CDR3 protein is one row after TCRdb ran MiXCR on the 5' RACE reads. The table records approximately 250,000 distinct CDR3 sequences, 10% to 13% of them present only once. The source material was blood, either unsorted or a sorted T cell fraction (not recorded which). All receptors come from a male donor with ankylosing spondylitis or in good health (not recorded which).

This chain joins TRBV15 and TRBJ2-7; 7 nucleotides line up with TRBD1. The ends lost 4 bases at V and 3 bases at J; junction bases unmatched: 3. This CDR3 is built from 13 residues. Germline values: CDR1 LNHNV, CDR2 YYDKDF (reference sequence). CDR3 coding DNA: TGTGCCACCAGCACGACAGGGAGCTACGAGCAGTACTTC. As protein: CATSTTGSYEQYF.

This clonotype showed up many times. The chain is built from TRBV5-1 and TRBJ2-1; 8 nucleotides match TRBD2. V dropped 4 bases and J dropped 7; count of bases not matched to a gene: 4. This CDR3 is built from 13 residues. The germline gives CDR1 SGHRS, CDR2 YFSETQ. The CDR3 region is CASSPGLVNEQFF. CDR3 bases: TGCGCCAGCAGCCCGGGACTAGTAAATGAGCAGTTCTTC.

This clonotype was seen repeatedly, ten times or more. The chain joins TRBV4-1 to TRBJ2-7; 9 bases are a match to TRBD1. CDR1 is MGHRA, CDR2 YSYEKL, per germline. The CDR3 loop spans 15 amino acids. The trim removed 2 bases at V and 5 bases at J, leaving 7 bases unmatched. The CDR3 here is CASSQTGGAYNEQYF. The DNA for the CDR3 is TGCGCCAGCAGCCAAACAGGGGGCGCATATAACGAGCAGTACTTC.

This chain connects TRBV20-1 to TRBJ2-4; possibly TRBD1 for D (6 bases). There are 15 residues in the CDR3. The germline CDR1 and CDR2 sequences are DFQATT and SNEGSKA (reference sequence). V lost 2 bases and J 0 bases, leaving 11 bases between the germline ends. This CDR3 reads CSARRQVVAKNIQYF. The CDR3 DNA sequence: TGCAGTGCTAGAAGACAGGTCGTAGCCAAAAACATTCAGTACTTC.

This clonotype showed up just a few times. The CDR3 DNA follows: TGTGCCAGCAGTCCTCAAGGGGCGCGATACACAAATGAGCAGTTCTTC. Its translation is CASSPQGARYTNEQFF. The V call is TRBV7-2, the J call TRBJ2-1; possibly TRBD1 for D (5 bases). Trimming removed 6 bases from V and 7 bases from J, with 22 bases in between. The CDR3 has 16 amino acids. Per the germline V gene, CDR1 is SGHTA and CDR2 is FQGNSA.

The genes are TRBV7-2 and TRBJ2-5; a possible D gene is TRBD2 (6 bases). The germline V gene encodes CDR1 SGHTA and CDR2 FQGNSA. The length of the CDR3 is 15 residues. The V end was cut by 1 base, the J end by 5 bases, with 14 bases between. The CDR3 loop is CASSLVGTGQETQYF. For the CDR3, the DNA is TGTGCCAGCAGCTTAGTAGGGACTGGTCAGGAGACCCAGTACTTC.

Ten or more counts support this clonotype. The CDR3 DNA reads TGCAGTGCTAGGCCGGACAGTCCTACCTACGAGCAGTACTTC. Translation gives CSARPDSPTYEQYF. V and J are TRBV20-1 and TRBJ2-7; perhaps TRBD1 as D (6 bases). V lost 3 bases and J 2 bases, leaving 14 bases between the germline ends. Germline V CDR1 and CDR2: DFQATT, SNEGSKA (reference sequence). The CDR3 is 14 residues long.

This clonotype was observed many times. The genes are TRBV20-1 and TRBJ1-1, with no clear D. This CDR3 has 12 amino acids. Trimming removed 6 bases at V and 3 bases at J, with 11 bases between. The germline V gene has CDR1 DFQATT and CDR2 SNEGSKA (reference sequence). The CDR3 protein is CSAKDADTEAFF. CDR3 coding DNA: TGCAGTGCCAAAGACGCGGACACTGAAGCTTTCTTT.

This clonotype was seen a handful of times. The chain combines TRBV7-2 with TRBJ1-5; D may be TRBD1 (5 bases). The length of the CDR3 is 15 residues. Trimming shortened V by 2 bases and J by 1 base, and 9 bases separated the two germline ends. Germline assignment: CDR1 SGHTA and CDR2 FQGNSA. In DNA, the CDR3 is TGTGCCAGCAGCTTAAACAGACAGAGCAATCAGCCCCAGCATTTT. Its translation is CASSLNRQSNQPQHF. The whole variable domain, filled in from reference TRBV7-2 and TRBJ1-5, reads GAGVSQSPSNKVTEKGKDVELRCDPISGHTALYWYRQSLGQGLEFLIYFQGNSAPDKSGLPSDRFSAERTGGSVSTLTIQRTQQEDSAVYLCASSLNRQSNQPQHFGDGTRLSIL.

In its sample, this clonotype was seen a few times. This chain links TRBV7-2 with TRBJ2-7; TRBD1 aligns across 10 bases. CDR1 and CDR2 (germline): SGHTA, FQGNSA. V shed 4 bases, J shed 5 bases, and the junction held 11 bases outside the gene matches. This CDR3 has 16 amino acids. CDR3 bases: TGTGCCAGCAGCTACCGACCGGGACAGGGGTCCCACGAGCAGTACTTC. Protein: CASSYRPGQGSHEQYF.

This clonotype was recorded at least ten times. The chain links TRBV20-1 to TRBJ1-4; tentatively, D is TRBD1 (5 bases). Germline-derived CDR1 and CDR2 are DFQATT and SNEGSKA (reference sequence). V lost 3 bases, J lost 7 bases, and 27 bases lay in between. This CDR3 comprises 18 residues. This chain's CDR3 is CSASELPGIGLESEKLFF. Written as DNA, the CDR3 is TGCAGTGCTAGTGAGCTCCCAGGGATTGGGTTGGAGTCTGAAAAACTGTTTTTT.

This clonotype was detected many times. The V gene is TRBV5-1, the J gene TRBJ2-7, with 7 bases that match TRBD1. The CDR3 spans 15 residues. The V gene's germline CDR1 is SGHRS and CDR2 YFSETQ. V was clipped by 4 bases and J by 0 bases; unmatched bases: 7. CDR3 in DNA: TGCGCCAGCAGCCCCCTGGACAGGAGCTCCTACGAGCAGTACTTC. It translates to CASSPLDRSSYEQYF.

The chain links TRBV28 to TRBJ2-2; D is unresolved. Between the trimmed V and J ends, which lost 9 bases and 2 bases, there was a span of 7 bases. The CDR3 totals 12 residues. Per germline, CDR1 MDHEN and CDR2 SYDVKM. This CDR3 is CASQSNTGELFF. The CDR3 DNA reads TGTGCCAGTCAAAGTAACACCGGGGAGCTGTTTTTT.

This clonotype was observed many times. The chain uses TRBV12-3 or TRBV12-4 and TRBJ2-7; D uncertain. Trimming stripped 6 bases from V and 0 bases from J, with 6 bases between. The CDR3 spans 12 residues. The CDR3 loop is CASSPNSYEQYF. CDR3 sequence (DNA): TGTGCCAGCAGCCCGAACTCCTACGAGCAGTACTTC.

This clonotype has ten or more counts. In nucleotides, the CDR3 is TGTGCCTGGAGTACTAGGAGCGTCGAGCAGTACTTC. Protein sequence: CAWSTRSVEQYF. This chain joins TRBV30 and TRBJ2-7; TRBD2 is a possible D gene (5 bases). Germline V CDR1 and CDR2: GTSNPN, SVGIG (reference sequence). The CDR3 is 12 amino acids. The ends were cut back, 2 bases at V and 6 bases at J, with 11 bases in the middle.